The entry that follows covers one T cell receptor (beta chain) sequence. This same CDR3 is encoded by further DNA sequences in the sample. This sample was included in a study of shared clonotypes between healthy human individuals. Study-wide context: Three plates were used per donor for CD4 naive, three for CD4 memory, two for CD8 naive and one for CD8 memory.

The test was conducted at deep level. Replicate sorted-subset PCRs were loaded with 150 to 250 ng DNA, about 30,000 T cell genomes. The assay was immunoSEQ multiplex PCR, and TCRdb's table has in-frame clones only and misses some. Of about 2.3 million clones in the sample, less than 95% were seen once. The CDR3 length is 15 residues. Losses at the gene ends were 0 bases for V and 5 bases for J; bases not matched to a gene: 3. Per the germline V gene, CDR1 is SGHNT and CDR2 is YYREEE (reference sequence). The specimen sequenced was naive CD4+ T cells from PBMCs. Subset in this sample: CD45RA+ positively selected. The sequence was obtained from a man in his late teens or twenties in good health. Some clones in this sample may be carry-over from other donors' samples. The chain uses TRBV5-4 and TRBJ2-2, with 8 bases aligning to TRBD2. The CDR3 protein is CASSLGQRETGELFF. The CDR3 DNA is TGTGCCAGCAGCTTGGGGCAGCGGGAGACCGGGGAGCTGTTTTTT. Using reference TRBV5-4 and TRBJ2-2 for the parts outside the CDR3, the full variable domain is ETGVTQSPTHLIKTRGQQVTLRCSSQSGHNTVSWYQQALGQGPQFIFQYYREEENGRGNFPPRFSGLQFPNYSSELNVNALELDDSALYLCASSLGQRETGELFFGEGSRLTVL.